This TCR beta chain was recovered during a study of blood T cell repertoires in COVID-19. Study overall: In each case, the material was cDNA or gDNA derived from T cells, B-cell-depleted T cells, or PBMCs.

The trim removed 0 bases at V and 4 bases at J, leaving 8 bases unmatched. Germline loops: CDR1 LGHDT, CDR2 YNNKEL (reference sequence). This CDR3 has 18 amino acids. As processed by the authors: Reference gene primer amplification yielded estimated nucleated cell counts. Clones were sequenced by immunoSEQ multiplex PCR, and TCRdb holds only the in-frame ones, with some missing. Clone size and the V and J calls come from that table; the DNA yielded D and trimming. This sample has 250,000 to 350,000 clones, with around 92% found just once. In terms of age and location, participants ranged from roughly 18 to 90 years and lived in approximately 26 US areas. Exposed enrollees had met someone with a PCR-confirmed or clinician-diagnosed COVID-19 case at some point within the 2 weeks before study entry.

The chain has TRBV3-1 (or the pseudogene TRBV3-2) and TRBJ1-6, with 8 positions matching TRBD1. Sequenced sample: PBMCs or T cells enriched from blood (not recorded which). This receptor was obtained from a woman aged 50 to 60 who had been exposed to COVID-19. The CDR3 region is CASSQDRAGGIYNSPLHF. The DNA of the CDR3 is TGTGCCAGCAGCCAAGATAGGGCAGGGGGCATTTATAATTCACCCCTCCACTTT.